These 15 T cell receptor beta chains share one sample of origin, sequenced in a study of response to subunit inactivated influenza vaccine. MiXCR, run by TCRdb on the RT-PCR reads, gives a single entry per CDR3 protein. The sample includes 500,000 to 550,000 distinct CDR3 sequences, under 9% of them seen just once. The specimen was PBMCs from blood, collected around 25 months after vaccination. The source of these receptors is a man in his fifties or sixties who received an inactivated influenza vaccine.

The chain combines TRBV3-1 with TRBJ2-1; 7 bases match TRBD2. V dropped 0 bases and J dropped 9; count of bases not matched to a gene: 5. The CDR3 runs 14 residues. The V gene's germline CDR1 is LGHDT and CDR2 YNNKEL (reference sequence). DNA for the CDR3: TGTGCCAGCAGCCAAGACGGGAGGTTAGGTGAGCAGTTCTTC. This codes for CASSQDGRLGEQFF.

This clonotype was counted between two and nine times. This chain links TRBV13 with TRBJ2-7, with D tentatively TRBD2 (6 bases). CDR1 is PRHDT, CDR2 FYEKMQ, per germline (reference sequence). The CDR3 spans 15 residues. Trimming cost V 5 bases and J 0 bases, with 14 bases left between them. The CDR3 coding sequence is TGTGCCAGCAGCCGTTCCTGGGGGGTCTCCTACGAGCAGTACTTC. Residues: CASSRSWGVSYEQYF.

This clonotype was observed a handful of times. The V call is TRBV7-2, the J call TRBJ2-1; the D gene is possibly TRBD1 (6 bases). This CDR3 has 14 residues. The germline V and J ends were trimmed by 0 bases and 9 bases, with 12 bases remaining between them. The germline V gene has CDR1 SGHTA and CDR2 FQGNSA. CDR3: CASSLAQRGGEQFF. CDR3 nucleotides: TGTGCCAGCAGCTTAGCGCAACGAGGGGGTGAGCAGTTCTTC.

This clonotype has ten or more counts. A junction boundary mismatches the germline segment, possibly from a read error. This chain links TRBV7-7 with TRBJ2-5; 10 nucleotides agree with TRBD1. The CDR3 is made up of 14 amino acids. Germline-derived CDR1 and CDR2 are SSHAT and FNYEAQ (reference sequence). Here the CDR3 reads CASSRDRGKETQYF. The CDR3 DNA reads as TGTGCTAGCAGTCGGGACAGGGGTAAAGAGACCCAGTACTTC.

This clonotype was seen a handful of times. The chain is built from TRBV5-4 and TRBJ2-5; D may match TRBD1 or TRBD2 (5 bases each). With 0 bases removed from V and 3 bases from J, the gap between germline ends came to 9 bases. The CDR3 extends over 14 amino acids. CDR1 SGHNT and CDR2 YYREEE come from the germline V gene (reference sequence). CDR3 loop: CASSLGDHEETQYF. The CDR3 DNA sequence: TGTGCCAGCAGCTTGGGGGACCACGAAGAGACCCAGTACTTC.

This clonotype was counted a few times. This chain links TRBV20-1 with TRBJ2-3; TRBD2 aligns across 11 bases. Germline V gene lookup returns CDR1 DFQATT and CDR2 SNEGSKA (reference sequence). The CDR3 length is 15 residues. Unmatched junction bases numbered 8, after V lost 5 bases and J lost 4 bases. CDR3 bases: TGCAGTGCTGGGAGACTAGCGGGATCCCCAGATACGCAGTATTTT. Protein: CSAGRLAGSPDTQYF.

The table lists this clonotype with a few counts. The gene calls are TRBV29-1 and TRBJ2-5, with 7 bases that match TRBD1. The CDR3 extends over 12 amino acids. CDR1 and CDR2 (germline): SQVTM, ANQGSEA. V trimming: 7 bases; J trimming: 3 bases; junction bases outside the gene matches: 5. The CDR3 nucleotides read TGCAGCGCAGTCCAGGGGGAAGAGACCCAGTACTTC. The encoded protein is CSAVQGEETQYF. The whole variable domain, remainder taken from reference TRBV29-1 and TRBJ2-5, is SAVISQKPSRDICQRGTSLTIQCQVDSQVTMMFWYRQQPGQSLTLIATANQGSEATYESGFVIDKFPISRPNLTFSTLTVSNMSPEDSSIYLCSAVQGEETQYFGPGTRLLVL.

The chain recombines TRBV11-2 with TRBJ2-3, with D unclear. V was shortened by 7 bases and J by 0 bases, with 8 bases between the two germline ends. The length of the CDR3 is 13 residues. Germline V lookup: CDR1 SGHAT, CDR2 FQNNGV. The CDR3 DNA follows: TGTGCCAGCACCCTTCGGAGCACAGATACGCAGTATTTT. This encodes CASTLRSTDTQYF.

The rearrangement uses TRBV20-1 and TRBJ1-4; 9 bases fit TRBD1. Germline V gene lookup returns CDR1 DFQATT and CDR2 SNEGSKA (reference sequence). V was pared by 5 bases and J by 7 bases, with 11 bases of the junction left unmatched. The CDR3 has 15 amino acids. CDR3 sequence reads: CSAGGQGRLGEKLFF. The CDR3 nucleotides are TGCAGTGCTGGGGGACAGGGTCGATTGGGTGAAAAACTGTTTTTT.

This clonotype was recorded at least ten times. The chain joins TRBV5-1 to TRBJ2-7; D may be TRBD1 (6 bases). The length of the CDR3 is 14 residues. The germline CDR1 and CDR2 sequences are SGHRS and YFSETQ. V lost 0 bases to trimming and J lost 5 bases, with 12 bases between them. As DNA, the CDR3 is TGCGCCAGCAGCTTGGCCAACAGGGTAAACGAGCAGTACTTC. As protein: CASSLANRVNEQYF.

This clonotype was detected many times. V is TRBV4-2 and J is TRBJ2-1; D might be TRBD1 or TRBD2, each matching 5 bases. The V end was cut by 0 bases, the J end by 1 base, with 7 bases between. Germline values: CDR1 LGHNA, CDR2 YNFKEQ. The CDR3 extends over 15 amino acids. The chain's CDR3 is CASSQDEGSYNEQFF. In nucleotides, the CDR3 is TGTGCCAGCAGCCAAGATGAGGGGTCCTACAATGAGCAGTTCTTC.

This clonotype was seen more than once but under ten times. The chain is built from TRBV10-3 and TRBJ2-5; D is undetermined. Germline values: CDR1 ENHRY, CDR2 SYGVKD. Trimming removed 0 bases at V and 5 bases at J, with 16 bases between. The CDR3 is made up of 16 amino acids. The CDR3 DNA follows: TGTGCCATCAGTGAGTCCTTAGCCCGAGCCCGGGAGACCCAGTACTTC. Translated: CAISESLARARETQYF.

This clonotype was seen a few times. The CDR3 nucleotides read TGCGCCAGCAGCCTAACGCTAGCGGGGGTTTTCAATGAGCAGTTCTTC. Its protein is CASSLTLAGVFNEQFF. V gene TRBV4-1 combines with J gene TRBJ2-1; 10 nucleotides agree with TRBD2. V gave up 4 bases and J gave up 6 bases; unmatched junction bases: 9. Germline V gene lookup returns CDR1 MGHRA and CDR2 YSYEKL. The CDR3 sequence is 16 residues long.

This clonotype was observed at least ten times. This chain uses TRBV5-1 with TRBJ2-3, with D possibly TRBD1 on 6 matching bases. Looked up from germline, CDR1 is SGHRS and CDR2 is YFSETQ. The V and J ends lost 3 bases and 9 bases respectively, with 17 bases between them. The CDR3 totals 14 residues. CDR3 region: CASSSSGQQGTQYF. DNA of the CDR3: TGCGCCAGCAGCTCCTCAGGACAGCAAGGCACGCAGTATTTT. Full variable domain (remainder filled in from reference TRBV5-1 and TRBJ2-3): KAGVTQTPRYLIKTRGQQVTLSCSPISGHRSVSWYQQTPGQGLQFLFEYFSETQRNKGNFPGRFSGRQFSNSRSEMNVSTLELGDSALYLCASSSSGQQGTQYFGPGTRLTVL.

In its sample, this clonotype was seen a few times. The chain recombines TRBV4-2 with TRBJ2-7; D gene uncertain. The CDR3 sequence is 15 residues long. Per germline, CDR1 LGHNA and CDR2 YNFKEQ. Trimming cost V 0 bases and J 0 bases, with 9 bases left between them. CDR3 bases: TGTGCCAGCAGCCAAGAACGGGTAAGCTCCTACGAGCAGTACTTC. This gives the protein CASSQERVSSYEQYF.